This T cell receptor beta chain comes out of a study of T cell responses to AZD1222 COVID-19 vaccine. Points from the study as a whole: Baseline serostatus was positive in only a handful of AZD1222 recipients. The study found Spike-specific TCR breadth and depth rose after two AZD1222 doses. Regions 160-218 and 743-854 dominated among vaccine-associated CD4 TCRs spanning spike.

Some second doses came at about 4 weeks and others at about 12 weeks; these were pooled. Trimming took 6 bases from V and 4 from J; bases not matched to a gene: 2. The germline V gene has CDR1 KGHSH and CDR2 LQKENI. The CDR3 covers 13 residues. Libraries were prepared by immunoSEQ multiplex PCR; TCRdb keeps only in-frame clonotypes and omits some of them. The sample shows 120,000 to 150,000 clones, about 90% of them seen only once. Note on this clone: Its antigen is unknown.

This clonotype was sampled from an adult who received the AZD1222 COVID-19 vaccine. Sequenced material: peripheral blood, taken 28 days after the second AZD1222 dose. The chain is built from TRBV18 and TRBJ2-7, with TRBD1 identical over 11 bases. The CDR3 DNA is TGTGCCAGCTCGGGACAGGGGGATTACGAGCAGTACTTC. Translating gives CASSGQGDYEQYF.